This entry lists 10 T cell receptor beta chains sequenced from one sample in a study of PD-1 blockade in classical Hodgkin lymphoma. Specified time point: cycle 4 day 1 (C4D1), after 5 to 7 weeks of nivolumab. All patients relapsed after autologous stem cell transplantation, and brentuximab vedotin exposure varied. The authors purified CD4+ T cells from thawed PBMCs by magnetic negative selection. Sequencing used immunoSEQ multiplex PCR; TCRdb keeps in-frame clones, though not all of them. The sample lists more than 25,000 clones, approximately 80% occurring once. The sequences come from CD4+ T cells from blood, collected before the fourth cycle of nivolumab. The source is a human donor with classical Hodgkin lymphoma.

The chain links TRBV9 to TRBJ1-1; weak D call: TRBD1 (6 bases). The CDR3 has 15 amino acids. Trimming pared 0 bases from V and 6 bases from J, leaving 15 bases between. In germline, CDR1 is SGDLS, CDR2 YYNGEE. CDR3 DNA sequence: TGTGCCAGCAGCGTAGTAACCCCACAGGGCCCTGAAGCTTTCTTT. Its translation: CASSVVTPQGPEAFF.

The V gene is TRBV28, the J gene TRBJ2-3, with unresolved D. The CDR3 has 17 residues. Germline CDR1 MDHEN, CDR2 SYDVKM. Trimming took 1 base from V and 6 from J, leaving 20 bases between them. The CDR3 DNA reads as TGTGCCAGCAGTTTATTGCTAACGGACCTCCCCCGGGATACGCAGTATTTT. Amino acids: CASSLLLTDLPRDTQYF.

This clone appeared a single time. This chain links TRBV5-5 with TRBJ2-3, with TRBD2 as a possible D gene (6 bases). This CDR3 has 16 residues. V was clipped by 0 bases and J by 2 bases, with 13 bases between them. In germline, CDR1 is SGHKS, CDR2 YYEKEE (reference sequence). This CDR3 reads CASSLAPGTSTDTQYF. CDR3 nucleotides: TGTGCCAGCAGCTTGGCACCCGGGACTTCCACAGATACGCAGTATTTT.

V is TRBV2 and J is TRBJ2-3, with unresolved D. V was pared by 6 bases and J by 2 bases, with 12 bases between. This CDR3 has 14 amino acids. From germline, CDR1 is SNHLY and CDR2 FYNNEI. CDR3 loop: CASRPEITTDTQYF. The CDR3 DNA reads TGTGCCAGCAGACCTGAGATAACCACAGATACGCAGTATTTT. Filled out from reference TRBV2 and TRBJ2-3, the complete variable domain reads EPEVTQTPSHQVTQMGQEVILRCVPISNHLYFYWYRQILGQKVEFLVSFYNNEISEKSEIFDDQFSVERPDGSNFTLKIRSTKLEDSAMYFCASRPEITTDTQYFGPGTRLTVL.

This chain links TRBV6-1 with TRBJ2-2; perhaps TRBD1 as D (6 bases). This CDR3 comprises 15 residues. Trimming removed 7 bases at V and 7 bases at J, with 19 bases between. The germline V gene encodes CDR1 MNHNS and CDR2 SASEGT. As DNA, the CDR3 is TGTGCCAGCATACAGGGCAGTCCGCCGAGCGGGGAGCTGTTTTTT. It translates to CASIQGSPPSGELFF.

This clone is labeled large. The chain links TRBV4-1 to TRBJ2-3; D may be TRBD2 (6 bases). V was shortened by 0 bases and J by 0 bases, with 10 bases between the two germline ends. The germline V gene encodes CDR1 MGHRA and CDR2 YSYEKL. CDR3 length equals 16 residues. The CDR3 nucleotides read TGCGCCAGCAGCCAAGATGGGGGGTATAGCACAGATACGCAGTATTTT. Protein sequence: CASSQDGGYSTDTQYF.

The CDR3 sequence is CASSLLLQGHEQFF. CDR3 DNA sequence: TGCGCCAGCAGCTTGCTCCTACAGGGGCATGAGCAGTTCTTC. The chain combines TRBV5-1 with TRBJ2-1, with 7 bases identical to TRBD1. This CDR3 spans 14 amino acids. V lost 1 base, J lost 8 bases, and 6 bases stayed unmatched. Germline assignment: CDR1 SGHRS and CDR2 YFSETQ.

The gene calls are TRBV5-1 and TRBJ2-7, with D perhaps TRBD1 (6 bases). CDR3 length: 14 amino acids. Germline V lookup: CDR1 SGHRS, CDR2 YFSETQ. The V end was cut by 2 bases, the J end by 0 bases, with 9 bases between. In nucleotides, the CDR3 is TGCGCCAGCAGCTTCACAGGGTCCTCCTACGAGCAGTACTTC. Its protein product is CASSFTGSSYEQYF.

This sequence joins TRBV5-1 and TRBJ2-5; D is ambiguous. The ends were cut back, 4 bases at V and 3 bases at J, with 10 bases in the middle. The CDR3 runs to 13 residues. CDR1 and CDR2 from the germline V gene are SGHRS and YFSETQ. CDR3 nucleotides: TGCGCCAGCAGCCCCGGACCAGAAGAGACCCAGTACTTC. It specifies CASSPGPEETQYF.

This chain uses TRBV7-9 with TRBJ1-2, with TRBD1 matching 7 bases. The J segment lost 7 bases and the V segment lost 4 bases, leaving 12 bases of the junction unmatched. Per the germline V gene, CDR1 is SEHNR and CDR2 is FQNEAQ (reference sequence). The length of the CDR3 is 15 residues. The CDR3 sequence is CASSSGQPSQGGYTF. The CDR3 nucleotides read TGTGCCAGCAGCTCGGGACAGCCCAGTCAGGGTGGCTACACCTTC.